This T cell receptor beta chain is from a study of blood T cell repertoires in COVID-19. Study information: From T cells, B-cell-depleted T cells, or PBMCs came the material, which was cDNA or gDNA.

Study processing details: From reference gene primer amplification, estimates of nucleated cell counts were derived. Assay used: immunoSEQ multiplex PCR; TCRdb lists only in-frame clones, some missing. The V and J calls and clone size are taken from that table; D and trimming were inferred from the DNA. The sample records about 240,000 clones, 82% being singletons. Germline-derived CDR1 and CDR2 are SSHAT and FNYEAQ (reference sequence). Trimming stripped 2 bases from V and 5 bases from J, with 27 bases between. The CDR3 covers 19 residues. The TCR sequence derives from a woman aged 55 to 70 with active or convalescent COVID-19. The sample comprised peripheral blood. The rearrangement uses TRBV7-7 and TRBJ2-5; perhaps TRBD2 as D (5 bases). The CDR3 bases are TGTGCCAGCAGCTTATGGGCCTTTGGACTGCACGGGATGGATGAGACCCAGTACTTC. This encodes CASSLWAFGLHGMDETQYF.